A single sample gave rise to the 21 T cell receptor beta chains below, sequenced in a study of CD8 T cells in Susac syndrome. RNA amounts of roughly 0.5 to 1 ug underwent reverse transcription with random hexamers. From the immunoSEQ multiplex PCR reads, TCRdb called clonotypes with MiXCR, one entry per CDR3 protein. The sample yields around 130,000 distinct CDR3 sequences, approximately 79% seen once. The sample was CD8+ T cells from PBMCs. These receptors came from a human donor with multiple sclerosis.

The table lists this clonotype with a count of one. The J gene is TRBJ2-5, the V gene TRBV11-2; D is uncertain. V was cut by 4 bases and J by 2 bases, with 11 bases left in between. CDR3 length: 14 residues. The germline V gene has CDR1 SGHAT and CDR2 FQNNGV. The CDR3 sequence is CASSYGRYQETQYF. In DNA form, the CDR3 reads TGTGCCAGCAGCTACGGACGGTATCAAGAGACCCAGTACTTC.

The rearrangement uses TRBV9 and TRBJ2-1, with D unclear. Trimming removed 3 bases from V and 8 bases from J, with 15 bases in between. The germline gives CDR1 SGDLS, CDR2 YYNGEE. CDR3 length: 14 amino acids. DNA for the CDR3: TGTGCCAGCAGCGCAGCGTTGAGTTTGGATGAGCAGTTCTTC. It codes for CASSAALSLDEQFF.

The V and J genes are TRBV6-1 and TRBJ2-2; tentatively, D is TRBD2 (5 bases). The CDR3 contains 16 residues. Trimming removed 5 bases from V and 0 bases from J, with 13 bases in between. CDR1 MNHNS and CDR2 SASEGT come from the germline V gene. The CDR3 loop is CASSNYGVPNTGELFF. As DNA, the CDR3 is TGTGCCAGCAGTAATTACGGGGTCCCGAACACCGGGGAGCTGTTTTTT.

V gene TRBV19 combines with J gene TRBJ1-1, with D possibly TRBD1 on 5 matching bases. CDR1 LNHDA and CDR2 SQIVND come from the germline V gene (reference sequence). V lost 8 bases and J 1 base, leaving 14 bases between the germline ends. The CDR3 length is 14 residues. CDR3 protein: CASRRGRGNTEAFF. The DNA for the CDR3 is TGTGCCAGTCGCCGGGGGAGGGGGAACACTGAAGCTTTCTTT.

V is TRBV7-6 and J is TRBJ2-1; 14 bases are a match to TRBD2. This CDR3 has 18 amino acids. V dropped 8 bases and J dropped 6; count of bases not matched to a gene: 15. Looked up from germline, CDR1 is SGHVS and CDR2 is FNYEAQ. CDR3 nucleotide sequence: TGTGCCAGCCGTTGGGGACTAGCGGGAGAGGGGTTTGCCAATGAGCAGTTCTTC. Translation: CASRWGLAGEGFANEQFF.

The table lists this clonotype with a few counts. J is TRBJ1-1 and V is TRBV4-2; D call uncertain. The CDR3 spans 16 residues. The V and J ends lost 1 base and 0 bases respectively, with 12 bases between them. In germline, CDR1 is LGHNA, CDR2 YNFKEQ. CDR3 residues: CASSQVVTRMNTEAFF. The CDR3 coding sequence is TGTGCCAGCAGCCAAGTCGTTACGAGAATGAACACTGAAGCTTTCTTT.

V gene TRBV20-1 combines with J gene TRBJ2-3, with 7 bases aligning to TRBD1. The ends lost 6 bases at V and 3 bases at J; junction bases unmatched: 12. Germline values: CDR1 DFQATT, CDR2 SNEGSKA (reference sequence). The CDR3 spans 15 residues. CDR3: CSAGSLGGPTDTQYF. DNA of the CDR3: TGCAGTGCCGGGTCCTTAGGGGGCCCTACAGATACGCAGTATTTT.

The chain combines TRBV7-8 with TRBJ2-2; D gene ambiguous. V lost 8 bases and J lost 8, with 0 bases in between. The CDR3 consists of 8 residues. Germline loops: CDR1 SGHVS, CDR2 FQNEAQ. The CDR3 coding sequence is TGTGCCAGCGGGGAGCTGTTTTTT. Amino acid sequence: CASGELFF. The variable domain in full, with the rest retrieved from reference TRBV7-8 and TRBJ2-2, is GAGVSQSPRYKVAKRGQDVALRCDPISGHVSLFWYQQALGQGPEFLTYFQNEAQLDKSGLPSDRFFAERPEGSVSTLKIQRTQQEDSAVYLCASGELFFGEGSRLTVL.

This chain connects TRBV5-4 to TRBJ2-7, with unresolved D. CDR1 and CDR2 from the germline V gene are SGHNT and YYREEE (reference sequence). V was shortened by 1 base and J by 3 bases, with 8 bases between the two germline ends. The CDR3 is made up of 13 amino acids. Here the CDR3 DNA reads TGTGCCAGCAGCTTGAACGGCAACTACGAGCAGTACGTC. The encoded protein is CASSLNGNYEQYV.

To note about this clonotype: A junction boundary mismatches the germline segment, possibly from a read error. The chain uses TRBV6-5 and TRBJ1-2, with D tentatively TRBD1 (6 bases). Per germline, CDR1 MNHEY and CDR2 SVGAGI. CDR3 length: 15 amino acids. The CDR3 loop is CASWIAAGVNYGCTF. The CDR3 DNA sequence: TGTGCCAGCTGGATCGCGGCAGGGGTTAACTATGGCTGCACCTTC.

The rearrangement joins TRBV20-1 to TRBJ2-3, with 12 nucleotides matching TRBD2. Germline V gene data show CDR1 as DFQATT and CDR2 as SNEGSKA (reference sequence). CDR3 size: 15 residues. Trimming took 4 bases from V and 6 from J; bases not matched to a gene: 8. The CDR3 sequence: CSAKTSGGPRDTQYF. For the CDR3, the DNA is TGCAGTGCTAAGACTAGCGGGGGACCCCGCGATACGCAGTATTTT.

This clonotype was detected only a few times. V is TRBV6-5 and J is TRBJ2-1; a weak D match, TRBD1 (6 bases). The CDR3 loop spans 15 amino acids. Germline V lookup: CDR1 MNHEY, CDR2 SVGAGI. The V gene lost 2 bases and the J gene lost 0 bases, with 8 bases spanning the gap. CDR3 DNA sequence: TGTGCCAGCAGTTACGGACAGTTCTCCTACAATGAGCAGTTCTTC. Translating it yields CASSYGQFSYNEQFF.

V is TRBV5-1 and J is TRBJ1-1; possibly TRBD1 for D (5 bases). The CDR3 has 14 residues. Deletions cut 6 bases from V and 4 bases from J, with 16 bases between. From germline, CDR1 is SGHRS and CDR2 YFSETQ. The CDR3 DNA reads as TGCGCCAGCACCCCTCGTGTGGGGCTCACTGAAGCTTTCTTT. Protein: CASTPRVGLTEAFF.

The chain has TRBV6-5 and TRBJ1-1, with a possible D match to TRBD1 (5 bases). Per germline, CDR1 MNHEY and CDR2 SVGAGI. The CDR3 loop spans 14 amino acids. V was shortened by 2 bases and J by 0 bases, with 7 bases between the two germline ends. CDR3 coding DNA: TGTGCCAGCAGTTACAGGGGTTTGAACACTGAAGCTTTCTTT. Protein: CASSYRGLNTEAFF.

The chain joins TRBV24-1 to TRBJ2-3; perhaps TRBD1 as D (6 bases). The germline V gene has CDR1 KGHDR and CDR2 SFDVKD. This CDR3 has 13 amino acids. Between the trimmed V and J ends, which lost 7 bases and 1 base, there was a span of 8 bases. This CDR3 is CATRGGGTDTQYF. The CDR3 region has the DNA TGTGCCACCAGAGGGGGAGGCACAGATACGCAGTATTTT.

The J gene is TRBJ1-3, the V gene TRBV3-1; maybe TRBD1 (5 bases). In germline, CDR1 is LGHDT, CDR2 YNNKEL (reference sequence). Trimming left V 11 bases short and J 4 bases short, with 15 bases between. The CDR3 totals 13 residues. DNA of the CDR3: TGTGCCGTCCTGGGGCCCCCGGGAAACACCATATATTTT. The encoded protein is CAVLGPPGNTIYF.

The chain links TRBV30 to TRBJ1-3; the match to TRBD1 covers 8 bases. The trim removed 2 bases at V and 7 bases at J, leaving 7 bases unmatched. The V gene's germline CDR1 is GTSNPN and CDR2 SVGIG (reference sequence). This CDR3 has 14 amino acids. DNA for the CDR3: TGTGCCTGGAGTCAGGGGGCTTCGTTGAACACCATATATTTT. The encoded protein is CAWSQGASLNTIYF.

The chain links TRBV19 to TRBJ1-1; perhaps TRBD1 as D (5 bases). This CDR3 has 10 amino acids. The ends were cut back, 5 bases at V and 12 bases at J, with 10 bases in the middle. Germline V gene lookup returns CDR1 LNHDA and CDR2 SQIVND (reference sequence). CDR3 DNA: TGTGCCAGTAGTGCAGGGATAACTTTCTTT. Its protein product is CASSAGITFF.

This chain joins TRBV2 and TRBJ2-3; possibly TRBD2 for D (5 bases). CDR3 size: 15 residues. The V gene lost 5 bases and the J gene lost 2 bases, with 14 bases spanning the gap. Looked up from germline, CDR1 is SNHLY and CDR2 is FYNNEI. The CDR3: CASSTQLGLTDTQYF. The CDR3 coding sequence is TGTGCCAGCAGTACCCAACTAGGACTCACAGATACGCAGTATTTT.

The chain is built from TRBV19 and TRBJ1-1, with D possibly TRBD1 on 5 matching bases. CDR1 LNHDA and CDR2 SQIVND come from the germline V gene (reference sequence). This CDR3 has 14 amino acids. The V gene lost 4 bases and the J gene lost 0 bases, with 9 bases spanning the gap. CDR3 in amino acids: CASSTLQVNTEAFF. DNA of the CDR3: TGTGCCAGTAGTACCTTACAGGTGAACACTGAAGCTTTCTTT.

This chain uses TRBV19 with TRBJ2-7; no clear D. The V gene lost 2 bases and the J gene lost 3 bases, with 11 bases spanning the gap. The length of the CDR3 is 14 residues. The germline V gene has CDR1 LNHDA and CDR2 SQIVND (reference sequence). CDR3 loop: CASSISPYNYEQYF. CDR3 nucleotide sequence: TGTGCCAGTAGTATATCCCCGTATAACTACGAGCAGTACTTC.